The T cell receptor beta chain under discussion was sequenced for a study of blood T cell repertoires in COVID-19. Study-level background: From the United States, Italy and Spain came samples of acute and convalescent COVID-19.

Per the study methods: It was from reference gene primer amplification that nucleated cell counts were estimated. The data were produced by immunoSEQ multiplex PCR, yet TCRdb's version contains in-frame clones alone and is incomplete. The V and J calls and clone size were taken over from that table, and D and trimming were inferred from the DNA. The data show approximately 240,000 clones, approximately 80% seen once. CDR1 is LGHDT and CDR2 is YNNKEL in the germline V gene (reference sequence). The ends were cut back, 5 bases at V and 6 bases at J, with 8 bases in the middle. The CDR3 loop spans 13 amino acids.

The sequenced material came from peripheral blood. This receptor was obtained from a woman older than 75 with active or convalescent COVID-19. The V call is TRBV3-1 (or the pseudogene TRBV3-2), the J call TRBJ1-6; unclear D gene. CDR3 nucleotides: TGTGCCAGCAGCTCCAGACTTAATTCACCCCTCCACTTT. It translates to CASSSRLNSPLHF.